This T cell receptor (beta chain) was sequenced during a study of control samples from healthy donors and cancer patients (dated by TCRdb to about 2020). On this clone itself: Which antigen it targets is not known. Base qualities were left out, and no much larger clone turns up one base away.

The junction shows trimming of 2 bases on V and 5 bases on J, plus 8 bases between the germline ends. In the germline V gene (reference sequence), CDR1 corresponds to SGHNT and CDR2 to YYREEE. Measured from the cysteine to the phenylalanine, the CDR3 is 13 residues long. Only the CDR3 portion is preserved as DNA: 39 bases, with reading frame beginning at the first base. Libraries were made using the immunoSEQ multiplex PCR assay. TCRdb retrieved this table from immuneACCESS and kept in-frame rearrangements only. Not all clones are present; in checked studies, unresolved V genes account for under half, and no reason is known for the remainder. The sample table contains roughly 100,000 clones; only one count was recorded for more than 85% of them. Roughly 19% of the sample is held by the ten biggest clonotypes.

The sequencing input was PBMCs. The chain employs TRBV5-4 and TRBJ2-1; no D segment can be confidently identified. The sequence derives from a man in his sixties with lung cancer. The CDR3 reads CASSFHTNNEQFF. The nucleotide sequence reads TGTGCCAGCAGCTTTCACACCAACAATGAGCAGTTCTTC.